The rows below give T cell receptor beta chains drawn from one sample of a study of T-cell memory formation after mild COVID-19. In TCRdb, the 5' RACE reads were re-called with MiXCR into one record per CDR3 protein. Of approximately 260,000 distinct CDR3 sequences listed, about 17% are singletons. Sequenced material: PBMCs or a T cell subset sorted from them (not recorded which). The receptors here all came from a man between 18 and 35 years old who had mild COVID-19 (a few samples of this study predate the infection). Cell type and time point are not known. CDR3s include the opening cysteine and the closing phenylalanine or tryptophan. The D gene is left open where the match is weak. The size of a clone is reported for some rows only, either as once, few or many, or as a class for expanded clones.

clone_size j_call v_call d_call cdr3_nt cdr3_aa
NA TRBJ2-5 TRBV5-6 NA TGTGCCAGCGGCGGGACGGTGGAGACCCAGTACTTC CASGGTVETQYF
NA TRBJ2-4 TRBV27 TRBD2 TGTGCCAGCAGTTTAGATTTCGGGGGGTACGCCAAAAACATTCAGTACTTC CASSLDFGGYAKNIQYF
few TRBJ2-2 TRBV5-1 NA TGCGCCAGCAGCGCATACAGGGAAGTCACCGGGGAGCTGTTTTTT CASSAYREVTGELFF
NA TRBJ2-7 TRBV6-2/TRBV6-3 NA TGTGCCAGCAGATTTGGGAGTATCGTTTACGAGCAGTACTTC CASRFGSIVYEQYF
few TRBJ1-2 TRBV4-2 NA TGTGCCAGCAGCCGAGAGGCTTCGGTCGCGCTTGACTATGGCTACACCTTC CASSREASVALDYGYTF
NA TRBJ1-6 TRBV7-2 NA TGTGCCAGCAGCTCACAGGGATATAATTCACCCCTCCACTTT CASSSQGYNSPLHF
NA TRBJ1-1 TRBV5-1 NA TGCGCCAGCACCCCGGGGGGGGCTTGGAACACTGAAGCTTTCTTT CASTPGGAWNTEAFF
NA TRBJ2-3 TRBV7-3 NA TGTGCCAGCAGCCCCCGTCCCGGGGTCGACACAGATACGCAGTATTTT CASSPRPGVDTDTQYF
NA TRBJ2-7 TRBV12-3/TRBV12-4 NA TGTGCCAGCAGTTTAACGAAGCCTGGGGAGCAGTACTTC CASSLTKPGEQYF
many TRBJ2-5 TRBV5-1 NA TGCGCCAGCAGCCCGGAAGCGGGCCATGTGGGGGAGACCCAGTACTTC CASSPEAGHVGETQYF
few TRBJ1-2 TRBV20-1 NA TGCAGTGCTAGATTCAGAGTACTGTATGGCTACACCTTC CSARFRVLYGYTF
NA TRBJ2-1 TRBV28 NA TGTGCCAGCAGAATAGGTTACTCGAATGAGCAGTTCTTC CASRIGYSNEQFF
few TRBJ1-2 TRBV30 TRBD1 TGTGCCTGGAGGGACAGGGGTCCGGGGATTAACTATGGCTACACCTTC CAWRDRGPGINYGYTF
few TRBJ1-4 TRBV6-5 NA TGTGCCAGCAGTTACTCGACCCTAGGTCTCCACCGCCGAGTAGGTGAAAAACTGTTTTTT CASSYSTLGLHRRVGEKLFF
NA TRBJ2-3 TRBV29-1 NA TGCAGCGTTCGACAGGACACAGATACGCAGTATTTT CSVRQDTDTQYF
many TRBJ2-2 TRBV11-3 NA TGTGCCAGCAGCAGTTTAGCGGTGGGGAACACCGGGGAGCTGTTTTTT CASSSLAVGNTGELFF
many TRBJ2-4 TRBV4-2 NA TGTGCCAGCAGCCAAGATCCCAGGCCGGGGGCGGGAAACATTCAGTACTTC CASSQDPRPGAGNIQYF
NA TRBJ2-4 TRBV12-3/TRBV12-4 NA TGTGCCAGCAGTAATCTGAGGAACATTCAGTACTTC CASSNLRNIQYF
NA TRBJ1-1 TRBV5-1 NA TGCGCCAGCAGCATCTCGGCGGGAGGGCACACTGAAGCTTTCTTT CASSISAGGHTEAFF
few TRBJ2-1 TRBV12-3/TRBV12-4 TRBD2 TGTGCCAGCAGATTCACTAGCGGGGGGATTAGTGAGCAGTTCTTC CASRFTSGGISEQFF
few TRBJ2-3 TRBV9 NA TGTGCCAGCAGCGCGGAGGGGCTAGATACGCAGTATTTT CASSAEGLDTQYF
few TRBJ2-3 TRBV4-3 NA TGCGCCAGCAGCCAAGATACCCGGCTAGATAATACGCAGTATTTT CASSQDTRLDNTQYF
NA TRBJ2-1 TRBV5-4 TRBD2 TGTGCCAGCAGCTTGCCGGGGGGGGCCAGAAATGAGCAGTTCTTC CASSLPGGARNEQFF
NA TRBJ2-5 TRBV11-2 NA TGTGCCAGCAGCCCCCTGCGTGGGGGGGCGTACCAAGAGACCCAGTACTTC CASSPLRGGAYQETQYF
NA TRBJ2-2 TRBV12-3/TRBV12-4 TRBD1 TGTGCCAGCATCCCGGGACAGGCTTTCACCGGGGAGCTGTTTTTT CASIPGQAFTGELFF
NA TRBJ1-4 TRBV7-2 NA TGTGCCAGCCAGAAGGACAGCCTTAATGAAAAACTGTTTTTT CASQKDSLNEKLFF
NA TRBJ2-1 TRBV7-7 NA TGTGCTAGCAGCCCCTATGGGGGTAAGCAGTTCTTC CASSPYGGKQFF
NA TRBJ2-7 TRBV20-1 TRBD1 TGCAGTGCTAGATCCCGGGACAGTTTCTACGAGCAGTACTTC CSARSRDSFYEQYF
NA TRBJ1-1 TRBV12-3/TRBV12-4 NA TGTGCCAGCAGTTTTCAGTGGACTGAAGCTTTCTTT CASSFQWTEAFF
few TRBJ2-1 TRBV7-2 TRBD2 TGTGCCAGCAGCGAAGCTCTGCGGGGGACCTCCTACAATGAGCAGTTCTTC CASSEALRGTSYNEQFF
NA TRBJ1-1 TRBV5-4 NA TGTGCCAGCAGCTTAAAAGGGGCGAACACTGAAGCTTTCTTT CASSLKGANTEAFF
few TRBJ1-5 TRBV6-6 NA TGTGCCAGCACCAGCTTTAGCAATCAGCCCCAGCATTTT CASTSFSNQPQHF
NA TRBJ2-1 TRBV4-3 TRBD1 TGCGCCAGCAGCCAAGAGAAGGACAGGGCCAATGAGCAGTTCTTC CASSQEKDRANEQFF
NA TRBJ2-3 TRBV27 NA TGTGCCAGCAGTTTCGGGAACAGCCCTACAGATACGCAGTATTTT CASSFGNSPTDTQYF
few TRBJ1-2 TRBV7-2 NA TGTGCCAGCAGCTCCCGGGGGAACTATGGCTACACCTTC CASSSRGNYGYTF
few TRBJ2-3 TRBV20-1 TRBD2 TGCAGTGCTAGTGGCGAGCGGGGGGCCACAGATACGCAGTATTTT CSASGERGATDTQYF
NA TRBJ1-5 TRBV18 NA TGTGCCAGCTCAAAGGCCAGTAACCAGCCCCAGCATTTT CASSKASNQPQHF
NA TRBJ2-3 TRBV6-6 TRBD1 TGTGCCAGCAGCCCGGGACAGGGGGGCACAGATACGCAGTATTTT CASSPGQGGTDTQYF
few TRBJ1-1 TRBV5-1 NA TGCGCCAGCAGCGGCGGGTGGGGCACTGAAGCTTTCTTT CASSGGWGTEAFF
NA TRBJ1-2 TRBV4-3 NA TGCGCCAGCAGCCAAGATGGGGGCCCCAGTGGCTACACCTTC CASSQDGGPSGYTF
NA TRBJ2-1 TRBV7-9 TRBD2 TGTGCCAGCAGATGGTACTCAGCGGGGGACAATGAGCAGTTCTTC CASRWYSAGDNEQFF
few TRBJ2-5 TRBV29-1 NA TGCAGCGTTGGGGGACTTGGGGAGACCCAGTACTTC CSVGGLGETQYF